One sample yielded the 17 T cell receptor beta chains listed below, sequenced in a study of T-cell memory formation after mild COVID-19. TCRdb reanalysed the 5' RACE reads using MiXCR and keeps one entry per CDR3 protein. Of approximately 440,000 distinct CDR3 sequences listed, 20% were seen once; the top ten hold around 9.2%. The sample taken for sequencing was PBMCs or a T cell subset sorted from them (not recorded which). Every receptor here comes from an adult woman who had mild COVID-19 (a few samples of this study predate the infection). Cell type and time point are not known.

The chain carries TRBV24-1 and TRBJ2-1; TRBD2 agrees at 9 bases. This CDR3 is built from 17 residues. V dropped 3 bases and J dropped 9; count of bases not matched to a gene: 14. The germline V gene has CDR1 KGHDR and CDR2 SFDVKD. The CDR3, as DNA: TGTGCCACCAGTGATAGCCGACTAGCGGTATACATGGGTGAGCAGTTCTTC. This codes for CATSDSRLAVYMGEQFF.

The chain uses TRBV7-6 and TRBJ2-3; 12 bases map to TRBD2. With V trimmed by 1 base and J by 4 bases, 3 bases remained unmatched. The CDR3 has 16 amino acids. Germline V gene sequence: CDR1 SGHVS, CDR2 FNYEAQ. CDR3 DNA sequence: TGTGCCAGCAGCTTAGTACTAGCGGGGGGCGCAGATACGCAGTATTTT. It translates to CASSLVLAGGADTQYF.

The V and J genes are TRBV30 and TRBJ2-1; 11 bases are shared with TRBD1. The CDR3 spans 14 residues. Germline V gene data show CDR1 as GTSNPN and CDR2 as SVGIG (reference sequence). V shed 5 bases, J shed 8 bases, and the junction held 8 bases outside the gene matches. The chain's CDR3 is CAWARDRGWDEQFF. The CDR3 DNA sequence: TGTGCCTGGGCCCGGGACAGGGGGTGGGATGAGCAGTTCTTC.

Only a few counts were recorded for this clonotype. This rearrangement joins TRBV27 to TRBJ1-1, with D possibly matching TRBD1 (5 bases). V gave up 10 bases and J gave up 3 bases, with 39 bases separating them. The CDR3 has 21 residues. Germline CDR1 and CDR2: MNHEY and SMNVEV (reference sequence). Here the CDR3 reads CAKDVGSSGGLTKGVDTEAFF. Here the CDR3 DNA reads TGTGCCAAAGATGTCGGAAGTTCCGGAGGTCTCACAAAAGGGGTGGACACTGAAGCTTTCTTT.

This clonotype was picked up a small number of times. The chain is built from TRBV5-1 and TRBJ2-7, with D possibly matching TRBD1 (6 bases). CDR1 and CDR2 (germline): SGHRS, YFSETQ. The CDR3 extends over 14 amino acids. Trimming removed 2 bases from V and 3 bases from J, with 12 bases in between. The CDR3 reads CASSLPVRGYEQYF. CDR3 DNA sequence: TGCGCCAGCAGCTTACCCGTCAGGGGCTACGAGCAGTACTTC. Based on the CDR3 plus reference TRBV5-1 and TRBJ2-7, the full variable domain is KAGVTQTPRYLIKTRGQQVTLSCSPISGHRSVSWYQQTPGQGLQFLFEYFSETQRNKGNFPGRFSGRQFSNSRSEMNVSTLELGDSALYLCASSLPVRGYEQYFGPGTRLTVT.

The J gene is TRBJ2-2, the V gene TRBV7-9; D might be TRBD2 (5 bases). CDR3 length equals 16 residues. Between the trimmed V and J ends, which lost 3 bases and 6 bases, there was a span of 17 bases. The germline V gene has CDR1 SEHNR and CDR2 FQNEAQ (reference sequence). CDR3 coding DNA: TGTGCCAGCAGCTTCCTCGGGGTACCTGGTCCCGGGGAGCTGTTTTTT. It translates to CASSFLGVPGPGELFF.

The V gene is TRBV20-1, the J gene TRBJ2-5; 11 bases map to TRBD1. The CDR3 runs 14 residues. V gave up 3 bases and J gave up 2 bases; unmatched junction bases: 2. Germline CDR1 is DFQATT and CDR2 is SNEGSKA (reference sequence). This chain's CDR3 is CSASWDRGQETQYF. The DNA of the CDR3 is TGCAGTGCTAGTTGGGACAGGGGGCAAGAGACCCAGTACTTC.

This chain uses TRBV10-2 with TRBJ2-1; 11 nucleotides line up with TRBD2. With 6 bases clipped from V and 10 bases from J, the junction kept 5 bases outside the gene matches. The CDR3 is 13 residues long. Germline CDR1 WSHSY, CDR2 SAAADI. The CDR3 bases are TGCGCCAGCAGCAAACTAGCGGGAGACGAGCAGTTCTTC. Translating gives CASSKLAGDEQFF.

CDR3 protein: CASSVRQGESADTQYF. The CDR3 DNA reads as TGTGCCAGCAGCGTACGACAGGGAGAGTCGGCAGATACGCAGTATTTT. The chain carries TRBV9 and TRBJ2-3, with 7 nucleotides matching TRBD1. In germline, CDR1 is SGDLS, CDR2 YYNGEE. This CDR3 is 16 amino acids long. The J segment lost 4 bases and the V segment lost 1 base, leaving 9 bases of the junction unmatched.

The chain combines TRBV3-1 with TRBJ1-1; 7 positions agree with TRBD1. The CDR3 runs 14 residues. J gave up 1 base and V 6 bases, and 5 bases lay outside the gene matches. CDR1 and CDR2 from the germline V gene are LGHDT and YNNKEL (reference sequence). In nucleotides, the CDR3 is TGTGCCAGCAGGGAGGGGGCCGGGAACACTGAAGCTTTCTTT. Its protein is CASREGAGNTEAFF.

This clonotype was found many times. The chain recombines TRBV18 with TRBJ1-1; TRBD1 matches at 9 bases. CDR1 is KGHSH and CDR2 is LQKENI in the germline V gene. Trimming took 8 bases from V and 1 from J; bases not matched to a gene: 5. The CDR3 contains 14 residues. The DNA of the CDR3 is TGTGCCAGCAGCCCGGACAGGGGGAACACTGAAGCTTTCTTT. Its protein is CASSPDRGNTEAFF. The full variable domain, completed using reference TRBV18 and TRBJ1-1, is NAGVMQNPRHLVRRRGQEARLRCSPMKGHSHVYWYRQLPEEGLKFMVYLQKENIIDESGMPKERFSAEFPKEGPSILRIQQVVRGDSAAYFCASSPDRGNTEAFFGQGTRLTVV.

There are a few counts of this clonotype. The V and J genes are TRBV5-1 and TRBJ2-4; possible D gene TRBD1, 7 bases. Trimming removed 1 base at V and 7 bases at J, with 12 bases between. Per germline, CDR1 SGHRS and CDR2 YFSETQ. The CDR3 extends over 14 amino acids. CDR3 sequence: CASSLKAGGNIQYF. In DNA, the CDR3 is TGCGCCAGCAGCTTGAAGGCAGGGGGGAACATTCAGTACTTC.

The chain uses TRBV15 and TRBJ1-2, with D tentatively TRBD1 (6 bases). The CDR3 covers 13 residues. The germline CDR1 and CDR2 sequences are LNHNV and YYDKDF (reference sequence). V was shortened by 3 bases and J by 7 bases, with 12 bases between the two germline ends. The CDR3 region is CATSRETRGGYTF. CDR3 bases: TGTGCCACCAGCAGGGAAACCAGGGGTGGCTACACCTTC.

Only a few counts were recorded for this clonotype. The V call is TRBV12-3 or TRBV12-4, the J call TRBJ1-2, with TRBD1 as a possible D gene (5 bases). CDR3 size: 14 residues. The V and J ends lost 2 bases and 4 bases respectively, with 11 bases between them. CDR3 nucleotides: TGTGCCAGCAGTTTATCTTTGACAGCCTATGGCTACACCTTC. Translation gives CASSLSLTAYGYTF.

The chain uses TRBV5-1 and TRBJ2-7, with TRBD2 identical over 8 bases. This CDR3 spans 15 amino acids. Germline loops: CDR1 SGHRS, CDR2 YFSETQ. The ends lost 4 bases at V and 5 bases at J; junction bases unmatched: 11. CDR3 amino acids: CASSPGVAGPHEQYF. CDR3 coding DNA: TGCGCCAGCAGCCCCGGGGTAGCGGGGCCGCACGAGCAGTACTTC. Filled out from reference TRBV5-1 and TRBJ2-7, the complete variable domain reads KAGVTQTPRYLIKTRGQQVTLSCSPISGHRSVSWYQQTPGQGLQFLFEYFSETQRNKGNFPGRFSGRQFSNSRSEMNVSTLELGDSALYLCASSPGVAGPHEQYFGPGTRLTVT.

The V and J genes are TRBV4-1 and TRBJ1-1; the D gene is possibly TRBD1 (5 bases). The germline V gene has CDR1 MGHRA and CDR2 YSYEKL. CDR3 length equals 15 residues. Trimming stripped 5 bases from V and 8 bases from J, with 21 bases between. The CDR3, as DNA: TGCGCCAGCAGCGTTTTCGGAAGTGCTTGGGGGGAAGCTTTCTTT. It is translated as CASSVFGSAWGEAFF.

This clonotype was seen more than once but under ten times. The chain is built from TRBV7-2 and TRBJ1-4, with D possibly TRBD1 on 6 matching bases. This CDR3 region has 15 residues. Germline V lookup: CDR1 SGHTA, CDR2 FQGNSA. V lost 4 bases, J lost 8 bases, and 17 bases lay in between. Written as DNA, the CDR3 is TGTGCCAGCAGCTGGTTCGGACAGATCGACGAAAAACTGTTTTTT. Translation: CASSWFGQIDEKLFF.